The following is a T cell receptor (beta chain) sequence with its context. This entry comes from a study of T-cell reconstitution after alpha-beta-depleted transplantation in children. CDR3 length equals 12 residues. V shed 6 bases and J shed 6 bases, with 9 bases lying between them. Unique molecular identifiers were built into the TCRbeta library. TCRdb reprocessed the PCR reads via MiXCR and lists one record per CDR3 protein. The sample lists a few hundred thousand distinct CDR3 sequences; 15% to 20% were seen once. Sample: PBMCs, mostly from graft donor cells, taken 360 days after TCRalphabeta/CD19-depleted stem cell transplant. The chain has TRBV12-3 or TRBV12-4 and TRBJ2-1; D is possibly TRBD1 (6 bases). This clonotype was sampled from a boy under three years old who had a stem cell transplant for Wiskott-Aldrich syndrome, so the T cells may come from the graft donor. This CDR3 is CASRQGGNEQFF. In DNA form, the CDR3 reads TGTGCCAGCAGACAGGGTGGCAATGAGCAGTTCTTC.